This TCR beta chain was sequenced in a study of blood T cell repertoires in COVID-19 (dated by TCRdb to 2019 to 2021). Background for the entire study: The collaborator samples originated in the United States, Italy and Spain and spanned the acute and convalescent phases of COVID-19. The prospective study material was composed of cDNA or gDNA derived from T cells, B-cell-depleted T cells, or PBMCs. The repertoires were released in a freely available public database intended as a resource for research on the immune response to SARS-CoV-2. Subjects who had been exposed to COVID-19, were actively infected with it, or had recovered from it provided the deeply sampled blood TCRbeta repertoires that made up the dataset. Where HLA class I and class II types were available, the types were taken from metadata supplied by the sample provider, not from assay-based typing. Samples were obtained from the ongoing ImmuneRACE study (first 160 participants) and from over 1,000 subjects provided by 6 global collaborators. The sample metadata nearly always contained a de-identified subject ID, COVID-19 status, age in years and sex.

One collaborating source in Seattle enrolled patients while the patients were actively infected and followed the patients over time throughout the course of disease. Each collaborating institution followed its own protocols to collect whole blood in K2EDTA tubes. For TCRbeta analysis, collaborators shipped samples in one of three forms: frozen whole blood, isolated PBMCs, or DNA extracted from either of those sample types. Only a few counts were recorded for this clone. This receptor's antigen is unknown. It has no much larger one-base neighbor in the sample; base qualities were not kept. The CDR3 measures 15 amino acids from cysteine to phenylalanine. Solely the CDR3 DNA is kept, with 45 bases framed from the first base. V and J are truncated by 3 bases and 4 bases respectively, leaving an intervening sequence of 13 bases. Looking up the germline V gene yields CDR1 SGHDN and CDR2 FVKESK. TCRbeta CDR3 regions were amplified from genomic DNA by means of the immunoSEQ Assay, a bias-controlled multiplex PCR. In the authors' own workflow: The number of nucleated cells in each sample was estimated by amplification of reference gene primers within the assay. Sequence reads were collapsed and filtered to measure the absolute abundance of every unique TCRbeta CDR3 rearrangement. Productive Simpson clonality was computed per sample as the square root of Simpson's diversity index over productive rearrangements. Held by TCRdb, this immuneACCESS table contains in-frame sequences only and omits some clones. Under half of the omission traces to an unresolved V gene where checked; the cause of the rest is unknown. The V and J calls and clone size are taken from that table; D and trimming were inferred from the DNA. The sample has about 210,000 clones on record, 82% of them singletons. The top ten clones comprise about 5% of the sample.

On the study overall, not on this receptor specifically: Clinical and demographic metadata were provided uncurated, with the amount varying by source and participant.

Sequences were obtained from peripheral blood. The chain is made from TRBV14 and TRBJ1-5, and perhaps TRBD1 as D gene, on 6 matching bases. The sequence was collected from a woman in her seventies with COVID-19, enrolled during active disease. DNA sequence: TGTGCCAGCAGCCATCCCGGGACACCTAATCAGCCCCAGCATTTT. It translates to CASSHPGTPNQPQHF. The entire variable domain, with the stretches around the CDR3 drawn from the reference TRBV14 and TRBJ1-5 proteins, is EAGVTQFPSHSVIEKGQTVTLRCDPISGHDNLYWYRRVMGKEIKFLLHFVKESKQDESGMPNNRFLAERTGGTYSTLKVQPAELEDSGVYFCASSHPGTPNQPQHFGDGTRLSIL.